This T cell receptor beta chain was captured in a study of T-cell memory formation after mild COVID-19. General study points: The second-wave clones peaking on day 37 were not confirmed as SARS-CoV-2-specific.

Concerning this clonotype itself: Its specificity is unknown.

Germline lookup yields CDR1 SGHDT and CDR2 YYEEEE. CDR3 length: 15 residues. Unmatched junction bases numbered 8, after V lost 7 bases and J lost 5 bases. TCRdb reprocessed the 5' RACE reads via MiXCR and lists one record per CDR3 protein. The table has 380,000 or so distinct CDR3 sequences, around 15% seen once. This sequence was found in a man aged 18 to 30 who had mild COVID-19 (a few samples of this study predate the infection). Cell type and time point are not known. The chain carries TRBV5-6 and TRBJ2-3, with 12 positions matching TRBD2. Sequenced sample: PBMCs or a T cell subset sorted from them (not recorded which). As DNA, the CDR3 is TGTGCCAGCCCGACTAGCGGGGGCGGGTTAGATACGCAGTATTTT. It codes for CASPTSGGGLDTQYF.